The clone carrying this T cell receptor beta chain was seen only a few times. Trimming shortened V by 8 bases and J by 8 bases, and 13 bases separated the two germline ends. From germline, CDR1 is MNHEY and CDR2 SMNVEV (reference sequence). The length of the CDR3 is 12 residues. This record belongs to a study of blood T cells in healthy people across ages. Peripheral blood was drawn, ten milliliters per donor. For the second PCR, which ran for roughly 6 to 12 cycles, a sample-barcoded 5' primer and a J-beta primer mix were used. Each CDR3 protein gets one entry after TCRdb re-called the 5' RACE reads with MiXCR. The table records approximately 490,000 distinct CDR3 sequences, 24% of them present only once. These data were also reused for a study on T cells of mothers and their children. As that report states: Maternal samples each gave over 9 million TCR beta CDR3 reads, and child samples several million each.

The V and J genes are TRBV27 and TRBJ2-1, with D perhaps assigned TRBD1 or TRBD2 (5 bases each). Sequenced: blood. The origin of this receptor is a boy under 18 in good health. CDR3 region: CASGWGSHEQFF. In nucleotides, the CDR3 is TGTGCCAGCGGTTGGGGGAGCCATGAGCAGTTCTTC.